One and the same sample provided the 29 T cell receptor beta chains below, sequenced in a study of regulatory T cells in long-lasting Graves disease. Time point noted: newly diagnosed GD, antithyroid drugs for less than 3 months. PBMCs provided the RNA from which the TCR library was made. To make TCR beta libraries, researchers used iRepertoire HTBI primers and Arm-PCR of CDR3 regions. TCRdb re-called the multiplex PCR reads through MiXCR, storing one row per CDR3 protein. The sample comprises 350,000 to 450,000 distinct CDR3 sequences, under 15% of which are singletons, and over 15% rests with the top ten. The sample was also reused in another study, on T cells in Graves' hyperthyroidism and ophthalmopathy.

The specimen was peripheral blood mononuclear cells (PBMCs), collected at new diagnosis, from a patient treated with antithyroid drugs. The source is a woman aged 25 to 45 with Graves disease.

In this sample, this clonotype turned up many times. The chain joins TRBV28 to TRBJ2-7; D is possibly TRBD2 (5 bases). V gave up 8 bases and J gave up 2 bases, with 16 bases separating them. The CDR3 is 14 amino acids. Looked up from germline, CDR1 is MDHEN and CDR2 is SYDVKM. The CDR3 sequence is CASVGLADTYEQYF. CDR3 DNA: TGTGCCAGCGTTGGGCTAGCTGATACCTACGAGCAGTACTTC. Full variable domain (remainder filled in from reference TRBV28 and TRBJ2-7): DVKVTQSSRYLVKRTGEKVFLECVQDMDHENMFWYRQDPGLGLRLIYFSYDVKMKEKGDIPEGYSVSREKKERFSLILESASTNQTSMYLCASVGLADTYEQYFGPGTRLTVT.

This clonotype was seen at least ten times. This chain links TRBV6-5 with TRBJ1-1, with D perhaps matching TRBD1 (6 bases). Per the germline V gene, CDR1 is MNHEY and CDR2 is SVGAGI. V was clipped by 2 bases and J by 6 bases, with 13 bases between them. This CDR3 is built from 14 residues. CDR3 region: CASSYRDTGSEAFF. Written as DNA, the CDR3 is TGTGCCAGCAGTTACAGGGACACCGGGTCTGAAGCTTTCTTT.

V gene TRBV30 combines with J gene TRBJ1-6, with no clear D. The ends were cut back, 4 bases at V and 7 bases at J, with 5 bases in the middle. CDR3 length: 11 amino acids. The germline V gene encodes CDR1 GTSNPN and CDR2 SVGIG (reference sequence). In DNA, the CDR3 is TGTGCCTGGACAGAGAATTCACCCCTCCACTTT. It yields the protein CAWTENSPLHF.

This sequence joins TRBV12-5 and TRBJ2-7, with TRBD2 identical over 8 bases. The CDR3 covers 17 residues. Germline V gene data show CDR1 as LGHNT and CDR2 as FRNRAP. V was pared by 1 base and J by 5 bases, with 13 bases of the junction left unmatched. The CDR3 protein is CASGLAQPGLVFHEQYF. The CDR3 DNA reads TGTGCTAGTGGTTTGGCCCAACCGGGACTAGTTTTCCACGAGCAGTACTTC.

Points on this clonotype: It may be a read error: a sequence one base away is much more abundant. This CDR3 is missing its conserved last phenylalanine or tryptophan, likely due to a read error. The chain joins TRBV28 to TRBJ2-7; 10 bases are shared with TRBD2. The CDR3 contains 15 residues. Unmatched junction bases numbered 6, after V lost 5 bases and J lost 2 bases. Germline-derived CDR1 and CDR2 are MDHEN and SYDVKM. The CDR3 DNA sequence: TGTGCCAGCAGTCTGGGGACTAGCGCAACCTACGAGCAGTACCTC. Translating it yields CASSLGTSATYEQYL.

This clonotype was observed many times. The chain is built from TRBV6-9 and TRBJ2-1; no clear D gene. The germline V gene encodes CDR1 MNHGY and CDR2 SVAAGI. The CDR3 contains 13 residues. V was clipped by 7 bases and J by 5 bases, with 12 bases between them. The CDR3, as DNA: TGTGCCAGCAATTACCAACAGAACAATGAGCAGTTCTTC. Translation: CASNYQQNNEQFF.

Only a few counts were recorded for this clonotype. The chain joins TRBV10-2 to TRBJ1-2; D might be TRBD1 (5 bases). This CDR3 spans 14 amino acids. V was trimmed by 4 bases and J by 3 bases, leaving 12 bases between them. Germline V lookup: CDR1 WSHSY, CDR2 SAAADI. Written as DNA, the CDR3 is TGCGCCAGCAGTGGTGATCTGGGGCACTATGGCTACACCTTC. Its translation: CASSGDLGHYGYTF.

This clonotype has ten or more counts. The gene calls are TRBV30 and TRBJ2-2, with D possibly TRBD2 on 6 matching bases. Trimming took 1 base from V and 4 from J, leaving 16 bases between them. The CDR3 sequence is 16 residues long. Germline lookup yields CDR1 GTSNPN and CDR2 SVGIG (reference sequence). CDR3 coding DNA: TGTGCCTGGAGTGAGCCGGGACTCCAAACCACCGGGGAGCTGTTTTTT. This codes for CAWSEPGLQTTGELFF.

This clonotype was found many times. This sequence joins TRBV28 and TRBJ2-7, with TRBD1 matching 8 bases. After removal of 7 bases from V and 3 bases from J, the junction contained 5 bases not matched to a gene. This CDR3 spans 13 amino acids. Per germline, CDR1 MDHEN and CDR2 SYDVKM. The CDR3 DNA sequence: TGTGCCAGCACGGACAGGGAGGTCTACGAGCAGTACTTC. This sequence encodes CASTDREVYEQYF.

There are a few counts of this clonotype. The chain couples TRBV7-6 to TRBJ2-1; the match to TRBD2 covers 10 bases. From germline, CDR1 is SGHVS and CDR2 FNYEAQ. The junction had 12 bases not matched to a gene; V was cut back by 5 bases and J by 8 bases. The length of the CDR3 is 16 residues. The CDR3 spells CASSQGASLAGDEQFF. The CDR3 DNA reads as TGTGCCAGCAGCCAGGGAGCCTCTCTAGCGGGAGATGAGCAGTTCTTC.

This chain uses TRBV7-2 with TRBJ2-1; D is ambiguous. CDR1 is SGHTA, CDR2 FQGNSA, per germline. This CDR3 spans 14 amino acids. Deletions cut 8 bases from V and 0 bases from J, with 11 bases between. The CDR3, as DNA: TGTGCCAGCCTCCTTAGAAGCTCCTACAATGAGCAGTTCTTC. Residues: CASLLRSSYNEQFF.

The table lists this clonotype with a few counts. V is TRBV6-1 and J is TRBJ2-2; D uncertain. The CDR3 loop spans 10 amino acids. The germline V gene has CDR1 MNHNS and CDR2 SASEGT. V lost 8 bases, J lost 5 bases, and 3 bases lay in between. The CDR3 sequence is CASWTGELFF. The CDR3 bases are TGTGCCAGCTGGACCGGGGAGCTGTTTTTT.

In its sample, this clonotype was seen once. This chain joins TRBV3-1 and TRBJ2-7; 9 bases align to TRBD1. This CDR3 has 20 residues. V gave up 6 bases and J gave up 3 bases; unmatched junction bases: 24. CDR1 and CDR2 (germline): LGHDT, YNNKEL (reference sequence). The CDR3: CASSERFIGTGGASFYEQYF. For the CDR3, the DNA is TGTGCCAGCAGTGAAAGGTTTATTGGAACAGGGGGCGCCTCGTTCTACGAGCAGTACTTC.

CDR3 amino acids: CASGGGPGSYGYTF. CDR3 coding DNA: TGTGCCAGTGGCGGCGGCCCAGGGAGCTATGGCTACACCTTC. The chain links TRBV28 to TRBJ1-2; tentatively, D is TRBD1 (5 bases). Trimming left V 9 bases short and J 4 bases short, with 18 bases between. CDR3 size: 14 residues. Germline assignment: CDR1 MDHEN and CDR2 SYDVKM.

The table lists this clonotype with many counts. The rearrangement uses TRBV7-9 and TRBJ2-2; D unclear. Trimming took off 10 bases at V and 6 bases at J, with 9 bases between the two ends. CDR1 and CDR2 (germline): SEHNR, FQNEAQ (reference sequence). The CDR3 totals 11 residues. The CDR3 spells CANWVAGELFF. The CDR3 nucleotides read TGTGCCAACTGGGTGGCCGGGGAGCTGTTTTTT.

This clonotype was recorded at least ten times. The chain carries TRBV20-1 and TRBJ2-1, with 9 bases fitting TRBD1. From germline, CDR1 is DFQATT and CDR2 SNEGSKA (reference sequence). CDR3 size: 17 residues. The J segment lost 3 bases and the V segment lost 3 bases, leaving 12 bases of the junction unmatched. CDR3 residues: CSASFRAGTGIYNEQFF. For the CDR3, the DNA is TGCAGTGCTAGTTTCCGGGCGGGGACAGGGATCTACAATGAGCAGTTCTTC.

Worth noting for this clonotype: A read error may explain this, as a much larger clone is one base away. The genes are TRBV28 and TRBJ2-7, with unresolved D. CDR3 length equals 15 residues. Germline CDR1 reads MDHEN; CDR2 reads SYDVKM. The CDR3 spells CASSLIIPSSYEQCF. CDR3 sequence (DNA): TGTGCCAGCAGTTTAATTATCCCAAGTTCCTACGAGCAGTGCTTC.

This clonotype was counted only a few times. This sequence joins TRBV19 and TRBJ2-6; a possible D gene is TRBD2 (6 bases). Germline V CDR1 and CDR2: LNHDA, SQIVND (reference sequence). V dropped 2 bases and J dropped 3 bases, with 8 bases sitting between them. The CDR3 consists of 15 residues. The CDR3 loop is CASSIQGGGANVLTF. CDR3 DNA sequence: TGTGCCAGTAGTATACAGGGAGGTGGGGCCAACGTCCTGACTTTC.

This clonotype was picked up a small number of times. Germline and junction disagree at one end, which may indicate a read error. V gene TRBV25-1 combines with J gene TRBJ2-7, with TRBD1 identical over 7 bases. The CDR3 spans 12 residues. Germline assignment: CDR1 MGHDK and CDR2 SYGVNS. In nucleotides, the CDR3 is TGTGCCAGCAGTGAATATCCCCGGGACAGCGCCTTC. Encoded protein: CASSEYPRDSAF.

This clonotype was found a few times. The chain has TRBV12-5 and TRBJ1-2; D perhaps matches TRBD1 (5 bases). CDR3 length equals 14 residues. The V end lost 1 base, the J end lost 4 bases, and 10 bases lay between the germline ends. CDR1 and CDR2 from the germline V gene are LGHNT and FRNRAP. For the CDR3, the DNA is TGTGCTAGTGGTTTGGGGGGGACCACCTATGGCTACACCTTC. Translating it yields CASGLGGTTYGYTF.

This clonotype occurred a few times. This chain uses TRBV20-1 with TRBJ1-5; TRBD1 is a possible D gene (5 bases). The CDR3 length is 13 residues. Germline-derived CDR1 and CDR2 are DFQATT and SNEGSKA (reference sequence). V was pared by 1 base and J by 6 bases, with 10 bases between. The CDR3 sequence is CSARGGEGQPQHF. The CDR3 DNA follows: TGCAGTGCTAGAGGAGGGGAGGGTCAGCCCCAGCATTTT.

The rearrangement joins TRBV12-3 or TRBV12-4 to TRBJ2-6; 7 bases align to TRBD1. J lost 1 base, V lost 4 bases, and 4 bases had no gene match. The CDR3 contains 16 residues. This chain's CDR3 is CASSSDRVSGANVLTF. Here the CDR3 DNA reads TGTGCCAGCAGTTCTGACAGGGTTTCTGGGGCCAACGTCCTGACTTTC.

This clonotype was seen at least ten times. The CDR3 DNA sequence: TGCGCCAGCAGCCAAGGGGACGCATACAATGAGCAGTTCTTC. Protein sequence: CASSQGDAYNEQFF. This chain connects TRBV4-1 to TRBJ2-1; D may correspond to TRBD1 or TRBD2 (5 bases each). With 1 base removed from V and 4 bases from J, the gap between germline ends came to 8 bases. This CDR3 comprises 14 residues. Germline CDR1 MGHRA, CDR2 YSYEKL.

Remarks on this clonotype: A much larger clone lies one base from this, so it may be a read error. The CDR3 here is CASSLGFRGYEQYF. The CDR3 nucleotides are TGTGCCAGCAGCTTGGGTTTCCGGGGGTACGAGCAGTACTTC. The gene calls are TRBV5-8 and TRBJ2-7; a possible D gene is TRBD2 (6 bases). CDR1 is SGHTS, CDR2 YDEGEE, per germline. The V gene lost 0 bases and the J gene lost 4 bases, with 11 bases spanning the gap. This CDR3 comprises 14 residues.

This clonotype was found a few times. The chain is built from TRBV6-5 and TRBJ1-2, with D perhaps matching TRBD1 (5 bases). This CDR3 comprises 13 residues. From germline, CDR1 is MNHEY and CDR2 SVGAGI. Trimming took 0 bases from V and 8 from J, leaving 10 bases between them. CDR3 in DNA: TGTGCCAGCAGTTACTCGAAGGGACCCGGCTACACCTTC. Amino acid sequence: CASSYSKGPGYTF.

This clonotype was detected a few times. This clone may be a read error of a much larger clone one base away. The chain has TRBV20-1 and TRBJ2-7, with 7 bases that match TRBD2. Germline V gene data show CDR1 as DFQATT and CDR2 as SNEGSKA (reference sequence). The length of the CDR3 is 12 residues. The CDR3 DNA is TGCAGTTTAGCTAGCGGCCCCTACAAGCAGTACTTC. Encoded protein: CSLASGPYKQYF.

V is TRBV28 and J is TRBJ2-1, with D perhaps matching TRBD2 (6 bases). This CDR3 has 15 amino acids. Germline V gives CDR1 MDHEN, CDR2 SYDVKM. V was pared by 8 bases and J by 9 bases, with 23 bases between. The CDR3 nucleotides are TGTGCCAGCGTGGCTAAGGCGGGATTCATCGGTGAGCAGTTCTTC. Translating it yields CASVAKAGFIGEQFF.

The chain employs TRBV5-5 and TRBJ2-2, with D possibly being TRBD2 (5 bases). V lost 3 bases and J lost 6, with 15 bases in between. CDR1 is SGHKS, CDR2 YYEKEE, per germline (reference sequence). The CDR3 length is 15 residues. Here the CDR3 DNA reads TGTGCCAGCAGCTCTTTCGGGGATTCTCCCGGGGAGCTGTTTTTT. Amino acids: CASSSFGDSPGELFF.

This clonotype appeared many times. The chain links TRBV6-1 to TRBJ2-7, with a weak D call TRBD1 (6 bases). The germline CDR1 and CDR2 sequences are MNHNS and SASEGT. The length of the CDR3 is 13 residues. The ends were cut back, 6 bases at V and 2 bases at J, with 11 bases in the middle. CDR3 sequence: CASRAGTTYEQYF. Written as DNA, the CDR3 is TGTGCCAGCAGGGCCGGGACAACCTACGAGCAGTACTTC.